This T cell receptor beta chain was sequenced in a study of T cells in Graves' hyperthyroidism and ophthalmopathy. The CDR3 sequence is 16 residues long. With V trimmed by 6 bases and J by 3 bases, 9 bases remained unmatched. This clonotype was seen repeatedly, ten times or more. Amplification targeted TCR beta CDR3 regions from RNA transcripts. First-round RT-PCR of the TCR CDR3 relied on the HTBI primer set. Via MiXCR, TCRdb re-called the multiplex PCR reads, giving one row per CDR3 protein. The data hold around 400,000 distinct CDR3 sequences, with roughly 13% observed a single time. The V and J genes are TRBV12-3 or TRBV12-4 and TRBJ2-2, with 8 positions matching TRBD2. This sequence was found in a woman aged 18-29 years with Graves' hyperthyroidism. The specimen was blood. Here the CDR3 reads CASRNEREWDTGELFF. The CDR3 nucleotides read TGTGCCAGCAGGAATGAGCGGGAGTGGGACACCGGGGAGCTGTTTTTT.